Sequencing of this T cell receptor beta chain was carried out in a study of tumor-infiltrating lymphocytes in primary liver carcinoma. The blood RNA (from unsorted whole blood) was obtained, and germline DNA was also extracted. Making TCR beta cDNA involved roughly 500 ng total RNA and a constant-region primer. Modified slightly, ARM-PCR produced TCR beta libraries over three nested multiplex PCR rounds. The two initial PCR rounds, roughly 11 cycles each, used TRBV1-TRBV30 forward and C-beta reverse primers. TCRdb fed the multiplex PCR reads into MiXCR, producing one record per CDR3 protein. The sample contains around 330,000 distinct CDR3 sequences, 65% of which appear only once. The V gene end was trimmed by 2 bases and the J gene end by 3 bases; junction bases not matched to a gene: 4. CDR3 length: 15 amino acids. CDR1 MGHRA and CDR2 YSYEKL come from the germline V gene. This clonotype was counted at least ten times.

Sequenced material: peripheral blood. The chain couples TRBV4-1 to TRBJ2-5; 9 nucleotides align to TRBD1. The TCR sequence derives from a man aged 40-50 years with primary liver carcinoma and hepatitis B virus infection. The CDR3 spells CASSQSGQGEETQYF. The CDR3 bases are TGCGCCAGCAGCCAATCGGGACAGGGAGAAGAGACCCAGTACTTC.